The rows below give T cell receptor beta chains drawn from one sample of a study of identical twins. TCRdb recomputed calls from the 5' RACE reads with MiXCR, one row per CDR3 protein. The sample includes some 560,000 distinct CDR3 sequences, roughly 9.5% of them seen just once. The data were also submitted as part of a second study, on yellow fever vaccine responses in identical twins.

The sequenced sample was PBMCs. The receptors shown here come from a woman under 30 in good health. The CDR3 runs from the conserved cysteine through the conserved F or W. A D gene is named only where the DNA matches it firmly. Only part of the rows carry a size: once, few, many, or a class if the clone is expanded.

CDR3nt: TGCAGCGTAGGAGCCGGGACAGGGATAAAGTCCAAAAACATTCAGTACTTC; CDR3aa: CSVGAGTGIKSKNIQYF; v_gene: TRBV29-1; d_gene: TRBD1; j_gene: TRBJ2-4; abundance: many
CDR3nt: TGTGCCACCAGCAGGACAGGGGCCACCGGGGAGCTGTTTTTT; CDR3aa: CATSRTGATGELFF; v_gene: TRBV15; d_gene: TRBD1; j_gene: TRBJ2-2; abundance: many
CDR3nt: TGTGCCAGCGGCGCTATTAACAGGGGGCTTGATACGCAGTATTTT; CDR3aa: CASGAINRGLDTQYF; v_gene: TRBV28; d_gene: TRBD1; j_gene: TRBJ2-3; abundance: NA
CDR3nt: TGCGCCAGCAGTGACAGGGAGGAGACCCAGTACTTC; CDR3aa: CASSDREETQYF; v_gene: TRBV10-1; d_gene: NA; j_gene: TRBJ2-5; abundance: NA
CDR3nt: TGTGCCATCAGTGAGTCGGGGGGATTAGCCAAAAACATTCAGTACTTC; CDR3aa: CAISESGGLAKNIQYF; v_gene: TRBV10-3; d_gene: NA; j_gene: TRBJ2-4; abundance: many
CDR3nt: TGCAGCGCGCAAGTCTCTGGGGCCAACGTCCTGACTTTC; CDR3aa: CSAQVSGANVLTF; v_gene: TRBV29-1; d_gene: NA; j_gene: TRBJ2-6; abundance: NA
CDR3nt: TGCGCCAGCAGCTTAGGGCTGGACAGGGGTTGGAGCACTGAAGCTTTCTTT; CDR3aa: CASSLGLDRGWSTEAFF; v_gene: TRBV5-1; d_gene: TRBD1; j_gene: TRBJ1-1; abundance: NA
CDR3nt: TGTGCCAGCAGCCTGTTTCGACTAGCGGGGGGAGGGAATGAGCAGTTCTTC; CDR3aa: CASSLFRLAGGGNEQFF; v_gene: TRBV6-1; d_gene: TRBD2; j_gene: TRBJ2-1; abundance: NA
CDR3nt: TGCGCCAGCAGCCAAGATGGGACGGTGACCTACGAGCAGTACTTC; CDR3aa: CASSQDGTVTYEQYF; v_gene: TRBV4-1; d_gene: NA; j_gene: TRBJ2-7; abundance: few
CDR3nt: TGCAGCGTTGAAAGGGACAGGGGCGGGGAGCTGTTTTTT; CDR3aa: CSVERDRGGELFF; v_gene: TRBV29-1; d_gene: TRBD1; j_gene: TRBJ2-2; abundance: few
CDR3nt: TGTGCCAGCAGCCCCAGTCTCCGGGACGGAGCGATGTACTTC; CDR3aa: CASSPSLRDGAMYF; v_gene: TRBV7-2; d_gene: NA; j_gene: TRBJ2-7; abundance: NA
CDR3nt: TGTGCCAGCAGCTTAGATTTGCTAGCGGAGGGGCAGTTCTTC; CDR3aa: CASSLDLLAEGQFF; v_gene: TRBV11-2; d_gene: TRBD2; j_gene: TRBJ2-1; abundance: NA
CDR3nt: TGTGCCAGCAGCCATGGACTACGGGCGGGAGTGGGAGATACGCAGTATTTT; CDR3aa: CASSHGLRAGVGDTQYF; v_gene: TRBV5-5; d_gene: TRBD2; j_gene: TRBJ2-3; abundance: NA
CDR3nt: TGTGCCAGCAGCTTACCGTTTCAGCAAGAGACCCAGTACTTC; CDR3aa: CASSLPFQQETQYF; v_gene: TRBV7-9; d_gene: NA; j_gene: TRBJ2-5; abundance: NA
CDR3nt: TGTGCCACATCCCCCAGAGCGGGAGGGCAGGGGAGCACAGATACGCAGTATTTT; CDR3aa: CATSPRAGGQGSTDTQYF; v_gene: TRBV10-3; d_gene: TRBD2; j_gene: TRBJ2-3; abundance: NA
CDR3nt: TGTGCCAGCAATCGCGACACCGGAGGGACCCAGTACTTC; CDR3aa: CASNRDTGGTQYF; v_gene: TRBV6-1; d_gene: NA; j_gene: TRBJ2-5; abundance: many
CDR3nt: TGTGCCAGCAGTTTAGGTTGGCGGTACACCGGGGAGCTGTTTTTT; CDR3aa: CASSLGWRYTGELFF; v_gene: TRBV28; d_gene: NA; j_gene: TRBJ2-2; abundance: NA
CDR3nt: TGCGCCAGCAGTCACTCCGGGACTAGCTCAAATACGCAGTATTTT; CDR3aa: CASSHSGTSSNTQYF; v_gene: TRBV23-1; d_gene: TRBD2; j_gene: TRBJ2-3; abundance: NA
CDR3nt: TGTGCCAGCCTCTCCGGGGGGCGTCCCGACAATGAGCAGTTCTTC; CDR3aa: CASLSGGRPDNEQFF; v_gene: TRBV13; d_gene: NA; j_gene: TRBJ2-1; abundance: few
CDR3nt: TGTGCCATCACCGATAAGGAAGCGCTTAGGCCCGGGGAGCTGTTTTTT; CDR3aa: CAITDKEALRPGELFF; v_gene: TRBV10-3; d_gene: NA; j_gene: TRBJ2-2; abundance: many
CDR3nt: TGCGCCAGCAGCCAAGAGTTTGGGCTAGCGGCCTACAATGAGCAGTTCTTC; CDR3aa: CASSQEFGLAAYNEQFF; v_gene: TRBV4-3; d_gene: TRBD2; j_gene: TRBJ2-1; abundance: NA
CDR3nt: TGCAGCGTCCTAGGACTAGCGACAGATACGCAGTATTTT; CDR3aa: CSVLGLATDTQYF; v_gene: TRBV29-1; d_gene: TRBD2; j_gene: TRBJ2-3; abundance: many
CDR3nt: TGTGCCAGCAGCTTACACCAGGTCCCTTACAATGAGCAGTTCTTC; CDR3aa: CASSLHQVPYNEQFF; v_gene: TRBV7-2; d_gene: NA; j_gene: TRBJ2-1; abundance: few
CDR3nt: TGTGCCAGCAGCGCGGAGACAGGTAGCGCTTTCTTT; CDR3aa: CASSAETGSAFF; v_gene: TRBV11-2; d_gene: NA; j_gene: TRBJ1-1; abundance: many
CDR3nt: TGTGCCACCAGCAGAGGGACCGGTGAGACCCAGTACTTC; CDR3aa: CATSRGTGETQYF; v_gene: TRBV15; d_gene: NA; j_gene: TRBJ2-5; abundance: many
CDR3nt: TGTGCCAGCAGCCAATTTCGGCCAGATACGCAGTATTTT; CDR3aa: CASSQFRPDTQYF; v_gene: TRBV11-2; d_gene: NA; j_gene: TRBJ2-3; abundance: NA
CDR3nt: TGCGCCAGCAGCTTGGGGGGGCAGAACTCACCCCTCCACTTT; CDR3aa: CASSLGGQNSPLHF; v_gene: TRBV5-1; d_gene: NA; j_gene: TRBJ1-6; abundance: NA
CDR3nt: TGTGCCAGCAGCTCGGTCATCAGGGGGAACTACGAGCAGTACTTC; CDR3aa: CASSSVIRGNYEQYF; v_gene: TRBV11-2; d_gene: TRBD1; j_gene: TRBJ2-7; abundance: few
CDR3nt: TGTGCCAGCAGCAAGGGACTAGCGGGGGGGTTGGAGACCCAGTACTTC; CDR3aa: CASSKGLAGGLETQYF; v_gene: TRBV11-2; d_gene: TRBD2; j_gene: TRBJ2-5; abundance: NA
CDR3nt: TGCAGTGCTAGAACCTGGACTATCGGTGGCAAAAACATTCAGTACTTC; CDR3aa: CSARTWTIGGKNIQYF; v_gene: TRBV20-1; d_gene: NA; j_gene: TRBJ2-4; abundance: many
CDR3nt: TGTGCCAGCAGCTCGGCTAATTCACCCCTCCACTTT; CDR3aa: CASSSANSPLHF; v_gene: TRBV7-9; d_gene: NA; j_gene: TRBJ1-6; abundance: many
CDR3nt: TGCAGCGTTGAAATCAGGGGGCGACCCCTCGAGCAGTACTTC; CDR3aa: CSVEIRGRPLEQYF; v_gene: TRBV29-1; d_gene: TRBD1; j_gene: TRBJ2-7; abundance: NA
CDR3nt: TGTGCCAGCAGCCCGGGGGGCAGCTCCTACGAGCAGTACTTC; CDR3aa: CASSPGGSSYEQYF; v_gene: TRBV2; d_gene: NA; j_gene: TRBJ2-7; abundance: many
CDR3nt: TGCAGTGCTAGAGGGGCCCGTTCCTACAATGAGCAGTTCTTC; CDR3aa: CSARGARSYNEQFF; v_gene: TRBV20-1; d_gene: NA; j_gene: TRBJ2-1; abundance: few
CDR3nt: TGTGCCAGCAGCGTAGAAGGGGATGGGGTGCAGTTCTTC; CDR3aa: CASSVEGDGVQFF; v_gene: TRBV9; d_gene: NA; j_gene: TRBJ2-1; abundance: few
CDR3nt: TGTGCCAGCAGTATGACAGGGGGTGTTGAAGCTTTCTTT; CDR3aa: CASSMTGGVEAFF; v_gene: TRBV12-3/TRBV12-4; d_gene: TRBD1; j_gene: TRBJ1-1; abundance: NA
CDR3nt: TGTGCCATCAGAATCGGACTAGAGTTCTACAATGAGCAGTTCTTC; CDR3aa: CAIRIGLEFYNEQFF; v_gene: TRBV10-3; d_gene: TRBD2; j_gene: TRBJ2-1; abundance: many
CDR3nt: TGTGCCACCAGCAGAGAAATCGGACGCAATGAGCAGTTCTTC; CDR3aa: CATSREIGRNEQFF; v_gene: TRBV15; d_gene: NA; j_gene: TRBJ2-1; abundance: many
CDR3nt: TGTGCCAGCAGCCAATTGGAGCGAGCCCGGGGAACCTTTGAACCGTTCTTC; CDR3aa: CASSQLERARGTFEPFF; v_gene: TRBV7-9; d_gene: NA; j_gene: TRBJ2-1; abundance: NA
CDR3nt: TGTGCCACCAGTTCGGAAACGGGCCCAAATCAGCCCCAGCATTTT; CDR3aa: CATSSETGPNQPQHF; v_gene: TRBV24-1; d_gene: NA; j_gene: TRBJ1-5; abundance: few
CDR3nt: TGTGCCAGCAGCCCCACTAGCCCGTACACCGGGGAGCTGTTTTTT; CDR3aa: CASSPTSPYTGELFF; v_gene: TRBV7-2; d_gene: NA; j_gene: TRBJ2-2; abundance: few
CDR3nt: TGTGCCAGCAGCTTGATTTGGGCTAGCAATCAGCCCCAGCATTTT; CDR3aa: CASSLIWASNQPQHF; v_gene: TRBV5-5; d_gene: NA; j_gene: TRBJ1-5; abundance: NA
CDR3nt: TGTGCCAGCACCGGCGGACAGGCCGAACTTCGAGATGAGCAGTTCTTC; CDR3aa: CASTGGQAELRDEQFF; v_gene: TRBV2; d_gene: TRBD1; j_gene: TRBJ2-1; abundance: NA
CDR3nt: TGCGCCAGCAGCCAAGATTCGCGGGGTTACGGAAACACCATATATTTT; CDR3aa: CASSQDSRGYGNTIYF; v_gene: TRBV4-3; d_gene: NA; j_gene: TRBJ1-3; abundance: few
CDR3nt: TGCGCCAGCATACTGGCCCCTTGGGGCGGCGATGGGCAGTTCTTC; CDR3aa: CASILAPWGGDGQFF; v_gene: TRBV5-1; d_gene: NA; j_gene: TRBJ2-1; abundance: few
CDR3nt: TGTGCCAGCAGCTCAACCCAGGGGATCAATGAAAAACTGTTTTTT; CDR3aa: CASSSTQGINEKLFF; v_gene: TRBV7-9; d_gene: NA; j_gene: TRBJ1-4; abundance: NA
CDR3nt: TGCAGTGCTAGAGGATTTTTGACAGGGGCTGAGGAGACCCAGTACTTC; CDR3aa: CSARGFLTGAEETQYF; v_gene: TRBV20-1; d_gene: TRBD1; j_gene: TRBJ2-5; abundance: NA
CDR3nt: TGTGCCACCAGCAGGAAAACGATTACCAGGGGTGGTTGGAAAAACATTCAGTACTTC; CDR3aa: CATSRKTITRGGWKNIQYF; v_gene: TRBV15; d_gene: NA; j_gene: TRBJ2-4; abundance: NA
CDR3nt: TGCGCCAGCAGCCAAGATATGGGAGGCCACTCCTTAGCCAAAAACATTCAGTACTTC; CDR3aa: CASSQDMGGHSLAKNIQYF; v_gene: TRBV4-3; d_gene: NA; j_gene: TRBJ2-4; abundance: few
CDR3nt: TGCGCCAGCAGCCAAGGGAAAGCTAGCGCCGGAGCAGCAGATACGCAGTATTTT; CDR3aa: CASSQGKASAGAADTQYF; v_gene: TRBV4-1; d_gene: NA; j_gene: TRBJ2-3; abundance: few
CDR3nt: TGTGCCAGCAGTTTGCAGTGGCGAGTCTCTGGGGCCAACGTCCTGACTTTC; CDR3aa: CASSLQWRVSGANVLTF; v_gene: TRBV12-3/TRBV12-4; d_gene: NA; j_gene: TRBJ2-6; abundance: few